The 13 T cell receptor beta chains reported below all come from one sample, sequenced in a study of cytomegalovirus exposure and HLA in healthy donors. The PCR ran on 60 Vbeta and 13 Jbeta primers. TCRdb's table, derived via immunoSEQ multiplex PCR, lists solely in-frame clones and lacks some. The data contain 100,000 or so clones, around 72% of them singletons. Sequencing was carried out using PBMCs. These receptors all stem from a man aged 25 to 40 in good health and CMV-seronegative.

This clone has a handful of counts. The chain recombines TRBV30 with TRBJ1-4; TRBD1 agrees at 7 bases. Per the germline V gene, CDR1 is GTSNPN and CDR2 is SVGIG (reference sequence). This CDR3 is built from 14 residues. V lost 0 bases to trimming and J lost 10 bases; unmatched junction nucleotides: 8. Here the CDR3 reads CAWSVSGTASKLFF. In DNA form, the CDR3 reads TGTGCCTGGAGTGTTTCCGGGACAGCCTCAAAACTGTTTTTT. The full variable domain, completed using reference TRBV30 and TRBJ1-4, is SQTIHQWPATLVQPVGSPLSLECTVEGTSNPNLYWYRQAAGRGLQLLFYSVGIGQISSEVPQNLSASRPQDRQFILSSKKLLLSDSGFYLCAWSVSGTASKLFFGSGTQLSVL.

This chain joins TRBV5-6 and TRBJ1-2; maybe TRBD1 (5 bases). Trimming removed 2 bases at V and 6 bases at J, with 20 bases between. CDR1 and CDR2 from the germline V gene are SGHDT and YYEEEE. The CDR3 extends over 16 amino acids. The CDR3 DNA is TGTGCCAGCAGCTTTTTTTATTTCGACAGCGAGGATGGCTACACCTTC. Translating it yields CASSFFYFDSEDGYTF.

This sequence joins TRBV7-2 and TRBJ2-5; tentatively, D is TRBD1 (6 bases). The CDR3 loop spans 13 amino acids. Germline loops: CDR1 SGHTA, CDR2 FQGNSA. V was clipped by 5 bases and J by 4 bases, with 11 bases between them. CDR3 amino acids: CASSSGQLETQYF. CDR3 nucleotide sequence: TGTGCCAGCAGCAGCGGACAGCTAGAGACCCAGTACTTC.

V gene TRBV30 combines with J gene TRBJ2-3; D is perhaps TRBD2 (6 bases). Trimming pared 1 base from V and 3 bases from J, leaving 8 bases between. CDR3 size: 13 residues. Per the germline V gene, CDR1 is GTSNPN and CDR2 is SVGIG (reference sequence). CDR3 loop: CAWSGDLTDTQYF. As DNA, the CDR3 is TGTGCCTGGAGTGGGGACTTAACAGATACGCAGTATTTT. The entire variable domain, with the rest obtained from reference TRBV30 and TRBJ2-3, is as follows: SQTIHQWPATLVQPVGSPLSLECTVEGTSNPNLYWYRQAAGRGLQLLFYSVGIGQISSEVPQNLSASRPQDRQFILSSKKLLLSDSGFYLCAWSGDLTDTQYFGPGTRLTVL.

The V gene is TRBV30, the J gene TRBJ1-6; D gene unclear. Trimming took 4 bases from V and 9 from J, leaving 16 bases between them. Germline CDR1 GTSNPN, CDR2 SVGIG (reference sequence). The CDR3 has 14 residues. This CDR3 reads CAWNFELGGSPLHF. CDR3 in DNA: TGTGCCTGGAACTTTGAATTAGGAGGTTCACCCCTCCACTTT.

This clone has ten or more counts. This chain uses TRBV6-1 with TRBJ1-1; D gene unclear. V was pared by 10 bases and J by 1 base, with 19 bases between. CDR1 is MNHNS and CDR2 is SASEGT in the germline V gene. This CDR3 contains 15 residues. The DNA of the CDR3 is TGTGCCACCTGGAAGGAGCCAGGAGGGAACACTGAAGCTTTCTTT. This codes for CATWKEPGGNTEAFF.

This clone was counted only a few times. This chain connects TRBV6-5 to TRBJ2-5; D unresolved. In germline, CDR1 is MNHEY, CDR2 SVGAGI. Trimming pared 5 bases from V and 1 base from J, leaving 8 bases between. The CDR3 contains 13 residues. The CDR3 DNA reads TGTGCCAGCAGTCTCGGGTCCCAAGAGACCCAGTACTTC. Amino acids: CASSLGSQETQYF.

This rearrangement joins TRBV4-3 to TRBJ2-3; D perhaps matches TRBD1 (6 bases). CDR3 size: 15 residues. Germline CDR1 is LGHNA and CDR2 is YSLEER. V dropped 3 bases and J dropped 5 bases, with 15 bases sitting between them. As DNA, the CDR3 is TGCGCCAGCAGCCAGGGGGACATAGCCGGAGATACGCAGTATTTT. It yields the protein CASSQGDIAGDTQYF.

This rearrangement joins TRBV7-9 to TRBJ1-5; 9 nucleotides align to TRBD1. The V gene end was trimmed by 5 bases and the J gene end by 9 bases; junction bases not matched to a gene: 8. From germline, CDR1 is SEHNR and CDR2 FQNEAQ (reference sequence). The CDR3 sequence is 14 residues long. CDR3 protein: CASSQGQGGAPQHF. DNA of the CDR3: TGTGCCAGCAGCCAGGGACAGGGAGGAGCGCCCCAGCATTTT.

The V call is TRBV5-1, the J call TRBJ1-4; D is unclear. Germline V gene data show CDR1 as SGHRS and CDR2 as YFSETQ. Trimming cost V 4 bases and J 2 bases, with 12 bases left between them. This CDR3 spans 15 amino acids. CDR3 sequence reads: CASSPEGGTNEKLFF. CDR3 in DNA: TGCGCCAGCAGCCCGGAGGGAGGGACTAATGAAAAACTGTTTTTT.

V is TRBV18 and J is TRBJ1-6; TRBD1 aligns across 8 bases. Per germline, CDR1 KGHSH and CDR2 LQKENI. This CDR3 is built from 15 residues. The V gene end was trimmed by 3 bases and the J gene end by 10 bases; junction bases not matched to a gene: 8. The DNA for the CDR3 is TGTGCCAGCTCACCTCAGCAGGGGGCAGGATCACCCCTCCACTTT. Residues: CASSPQQGAGSPLHF. The full variable domain, rest sourced from reference TRBV18 and TRBJ1-6, is NAGVMQNPRHLVRRRGQEARLRCSPMKGHSHVYWYRQLPEEGLKFMVYLQKENIIDESGMPKERFSAEFPKEGPSILRIQQVVRGDSAAYFCASSPQQGAGSPLHFGNGTRLTVT.

J is TRBJ1-2 and V is TRBV7-2; the D gene is possibly TRBD1 (6 bases). This CDR3 is 15 amino acids long. V was shortened by 6 bases and J by 3 bases, with 17 bases between the two germline ends. Per germline, CDR1 SGHTA and CDR2 FQGNSA. CDR3 nucleotide sequence: TGTGCCAGCAGTTCCTACGCGGGGGGCTACTATGGCTACACCTTC. It codes for CASSSYAGGYYGYTF.

The rearrangement uses TRBV6-5 and TRBJ1-2, with D possibly being TRBD1 (6 bases). Germline V gives CDR1 MNHEY, CDR2 SVGAGI. The CDR3 runs 14 residues. With 6 bases removed from V and 8 bases from J, the gap between germline ends came to 19 bases. CDR3 sequence reads: CASRVPGTPRGYTF. CDR3 bases: TGTGCCAGCAGAGTTCCCGGGACACCAAGGGGCTACACCTTC.